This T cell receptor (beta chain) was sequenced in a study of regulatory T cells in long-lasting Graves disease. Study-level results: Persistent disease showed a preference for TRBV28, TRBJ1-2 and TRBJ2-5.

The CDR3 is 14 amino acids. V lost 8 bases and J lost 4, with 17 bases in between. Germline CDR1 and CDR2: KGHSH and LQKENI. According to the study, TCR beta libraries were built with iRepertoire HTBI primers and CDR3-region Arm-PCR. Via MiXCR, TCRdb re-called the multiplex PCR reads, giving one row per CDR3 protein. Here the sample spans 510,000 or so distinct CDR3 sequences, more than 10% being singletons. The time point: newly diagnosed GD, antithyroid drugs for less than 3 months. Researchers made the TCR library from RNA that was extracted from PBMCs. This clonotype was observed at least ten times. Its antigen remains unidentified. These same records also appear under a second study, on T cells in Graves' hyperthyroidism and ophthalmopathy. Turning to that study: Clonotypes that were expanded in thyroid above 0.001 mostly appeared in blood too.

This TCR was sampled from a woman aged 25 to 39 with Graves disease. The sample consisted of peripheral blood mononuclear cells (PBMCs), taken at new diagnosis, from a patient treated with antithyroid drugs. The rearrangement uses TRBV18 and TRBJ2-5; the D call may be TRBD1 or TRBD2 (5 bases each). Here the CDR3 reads CASLRGDPGETQYF. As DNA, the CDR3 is TGTGCCAGCCTACGAGGGGACCCGGGAGAGACCCAGTACTTC.